This entry features one TCR beta chain sequence. Its antigen is still unknown. There are no base qualities to consult, and no much larger clone falls within one base. The trial excluded patients who had a history of autoimmune disease or were on systemic immunosuppression. Peripheral blood for TCR sequencing was collected from all dose cohorts at baseline, on cycle 4 day 1, and on cycle 7 day 1. The samples were drawn from a first-in-human, open-label, multicenter phase I dose-escalation trial of ivuxolimab. The trial enrolled adults with locally advanced or metastatic head and neck squamous cell, hepatocellular, melanoma or renal cell carcinoma. Before TCR sequencing, CD4+ T cells and CD8+ T cells from peripheral blood were sorted into separate populations. The sample originates from a study of OX40 agonist ivuxolimab in advanced cancers. Study-wide context: Ivuxolimab was an agonistic, fully human IgG2 monoclonal antibody directed against OX40 (CD134), a costimulatory receptor. Intravenous ivuxolimab was administered to patients every 2 weeks at six dose levels: 0.01, 0.1, 0.3, 1.5, 3 and 10 mg/kg. Among the 52 dose-escalation patients, about 20 had hepatocellular carcinoma, approximately 15 melanoma, 9 renal cell carcinoma and 9 head and neck cancer. A male proportion of 75% to 85% and a mean age of roughly 58 years, ranging from roughly 23 to 79, were recorded for the dose-escalation cohort. Patients were allowed to have had prior anti-PD-1, anti-PD-L1 or anti-CTLA-4 therapy, and 30% to 40% of the dose-escalation patients had been treated with checkpoint inhibitors. Partial responses occurred in three dose-escalation patients: two with cutaneous melanoma and one with hepatocellular carcinoma. Peripheral TCRbeta sequencing aimed to test whether ivuxolimab altered TCR sequence diversity and caused clonal T-cell expansion. The monotherapy dose-escalation portion (N = 52 patients) of the phase I ivuxolimab trial is reported in the paper. Study-level results and caveats: The antigen specificity of the peripheral T cells that underwent clonal expansion was not determined. Low levels of normalized T-cell clonal expansion were also shown by some nonresponding patients. At doses of 0.1 to 3.0 mg/kg, clonal expansion of both CD4+ and CD8+ blood T cells was observed from baseline to week 6. In the 0.1-3.0 mg/kg groups, partial responders had among the lowest normalized peripheral clonal expansion, particularly in CD8+ T cells. On average, CD8+ T cells showed more expanded clones than CD4+ T cells after ivuxolimab.

From a lookup of the germline V gene, CDR1 and CDR2 are SGHDT and YYEEEE. The CDR3, cysteine through phenylalanine, is 15 amino acids long. Only the CDR3 DNA is retained, 45 bases long and in frame from the first base. The germline ends are 14 bases apart after V is trimmed by 3 bases and J by 2 bases. To sequence the TCRbeta CDR3 region, genomic DNA was isolated from the sorted cells. The immunoSEQ Assay was used for sequencing of TCRbeta CDR3 regions. The clones in this table, taken by TCRdb from immuneACCESS, are in-frame only. Not every clone is retained; where verified, under half of the shortfall comes from an unresolved V gene, and the cause of the rest is unknown. The sample table holds 60,000 or so clones, of which roughly 84% were seen once. Approximately 2% of the sample is taken by the ten largest.

The clonotype was recovered from an adult with an advanced solid tumor such as melanoma, head and neck, liver or kidney cancer. The specimen comprised CD4+ or CD8+ T cells sorted from blood, sampled in a trial of the OX40 agonist ivuxolimab. The chain was built from TRBV5-6 and TRBJ1-1; tentative D gene TRBD1, with 5 bases matching. Here the CDR3 is given as CASSSPTVINTEAFF. The nucleotide sequence is given as TGTGCCAGCAGCTCGCCGACAGTTATTAACACTGAAGCTTTCTTT.